A single sample gave rise to the 10 T cell receptor beta chains below, sequenced in a study of OX40 agonist ivuxolimab in advanced cancers. Profiling relied on immunoSEQ multiplex PCR, and the TCRdb table lists in-frame clones only, not all of them. The table shows about 84,000 clones, with about 94% occurring only once. The sequencing here drew on CD4+ or CD8+ T cells sorted from blood, taken in a trial of the OX40 agonist ivuxolimab. These receptors came from an adult with an advanced solid tumor such as melanoma, head and neck, liver or kidney cancer.

V and J are TRBV5-1 and TRBJ2-7; TRBD2 aligns across 7 bases. The CDR3 totals 20 residues. Germline CDR1 and CDR2: SGHRS and YFSETQ. The V and J ends lost 3 bases and 4 bases, in that order; junction bases with no gene match: 25. CDR3 in DNA: TGCGCCAGCAGCTCTTTTGCCGGAAGGTGGGCTAGCGGAAGAAAATACGAGCAGTACTTC. As protein: CASSSFAGRWASGRKYEQYF.

The chain carries TRBV12-5 and TRBJ2-1; D assignment may be TRBD1 or TRBD2 (5 bases each). CDR1 LGHNT and CDR2 FRNRAP come from the germline V gene. The CDR3 covers 17 residues. The ends were cut back, 5 bases at V and 6 bases at J, with 23 bases in the middle. CDR3 sequence reads: CASGPPGSGRLGNEQFF. For the CDR3, the DNA is TGTGCTAGTGGTCCCCCGGGGTCGGGACGCTTGGGCAATGAGCAGTTCTTC.

The V gene is TRBV7-9, the J gene TRBJ2-1, with D maybe TRBD2 (7 bases). With 11 bases removed from V and 2 bases from J, the gap between germline ends came to 13 bases. In germline, CDR1 is SEHNR, CDR2 FQNEAQ (reference sequence). The CDR3 covers 13 residues. CDR3 in DNA: TGTGCCGGAAGGGGGGGAGCCTACAATGAGCAGTTCTTC. The encoded protein is CAGRGGAYNEQFF.

This clone appeared a single time. The V and J genes are TRBV12-5 and TRBJ2-5, with D perhaps assigned TRBD1 or TRBD2 (5 bases each). CDR1 and CDR2 (germline): LGHNT, FRNRAP. The CDR3 length is 15 residues. V lost 2 bases, J lost 4 bases, and 14 bases lay in between. CDR3 bases: TGTGCTAGTGGTTTGTGGGGGAAAGGAGGAGAGACCCAGTACTTC. This gives the protein CASGLWGKGGETQYF.

This chain joins TRBV13 and TRBJ2-1; D is perhaps TRBD1 or TRBD2 (9 bases each). The V end was cut by 4 bases, the J end by 5 bases, with 27 bases between. The CDR3 loop spans 19 amino acids. Looked up from germline, CDR1 is PRHDT and CDR2 is FYEKMQ (reference sequence). As DNA, the CDR3 is TGTGCCAGCAGCTCCCCCGGGACAGGGTGGCTAGCGGGAAACAATGAGCAGTTCTTC. Protein product: CASSSPGTGWLAGNNEQFF.

The V and J genes are TRBV13 and TRBJ1-1, with 9 bases matching TRBD1. The CDR3 consists of 14 residues. Germline V gene data show CDR1 as PRHDT and CDR2 as FYEKMQ (reference sequence). The junction had 3 bases not matched to a gene; V was cut back by 4 bases and J by 3 bases. CDR3 residues: CASSSRQGDTEAFF. The CDR3 nucleotides are TGTGCCAGCAGCTCGAGACAGGGGGACACTGAAGCTTTCTTT.

V gene TRBV2 combines with J gene TRBJ2-1; D is possibly TRBD2 (6 bases). The CDR3 has 16 residues. V gave up 7 bases and J gave up 3 bases, with 19 bases separating them. Germline-derived CDR1 and CDR2 are SNHLY and FYNNEI. In nucleotides, the CDR3 is TGTGCCAGCACGAATCGCGGGAACCTAATCTACAATGAGCAGTTCTTC. Residues: CASTNRGNLIYNEQFF.

This clone was counted once. The chain joins TRBV9 to TRBJ1-2; tentatively, D is TRBD1 (6 bases). The CDR3 length is 14 residues. The V end was cut by 5 bases, the J end by 7 bases, with 18 bases between. Germline V gene lookup returns CDR1 SGDLS and CDR2 YYNGEE. In DNA, the CDR3 is TGTGCCAGCAGACTACAGGGTACTGGGCTTGGCTACACCTTC. Its protein is CASRLQGTGLGYTF.

The V gene is TRBV25-1, the J gene TRBJ2-1; D is undetermined. The germline gives CDR1 MGHDK, CDR2 SYGVNS. The V and J ends lost 7 bases and 2 bases respectively, with 15 bases between them. This CDR3 is built from 15 residues. The CDR3 here is CASTLNMPAYNEQFF. As DNA, the CDR3 is TGTGCCAGCACCCTTAACATGCCGGCCTACAATGAGCAGTTCTTC.

V is TRBV19 and J is TRBJ1-1; D not certain. V was clipped by 3 bases and J by 1 base, with 3 bases between them. The length of the CDR3 is 12 residues. The V gene's germline CDR1 is LNHDA and CDR2 SQIVND (reference sequence). In nucleotides, the CDR3 is TGTGCCAGTAGTATTCCGAACACTGAAGCTTTCTTT. This gives the protein CASSIPNTEAFF.